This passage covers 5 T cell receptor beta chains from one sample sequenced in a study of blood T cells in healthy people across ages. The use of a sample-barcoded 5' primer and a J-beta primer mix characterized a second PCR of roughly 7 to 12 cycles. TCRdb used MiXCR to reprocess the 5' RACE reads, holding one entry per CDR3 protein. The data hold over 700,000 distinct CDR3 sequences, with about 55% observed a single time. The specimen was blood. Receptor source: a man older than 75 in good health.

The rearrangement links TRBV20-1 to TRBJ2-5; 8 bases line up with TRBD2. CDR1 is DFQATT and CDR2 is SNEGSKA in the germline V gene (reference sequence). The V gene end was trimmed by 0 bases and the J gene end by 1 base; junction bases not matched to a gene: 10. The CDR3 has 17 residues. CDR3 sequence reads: CSARDAGLAGRQETQYF. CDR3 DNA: TGCAGTGCTAGAGACGCGGGCCTAGCGGGCCGCCAAGAGACCCAGTACTTC.

In DNA form, the CDR3 reads TGTGCCAGCAGCTTAGAGGGACAGCGCACAGATACGCAGTATTTT. Protein: CASSLEGQRTDTQYF. The chain is built from TRBV7-3 and TRBJ2-3, with 7 bases lining up with TRBD1. CDR1 and CDR2 (germline): SGHTA, FQGTGA. The CDR3 contains 15 residues. The J segment lost 1 base and the V segment lost 2 bases, leaving 3 bases of the junction unmatched.

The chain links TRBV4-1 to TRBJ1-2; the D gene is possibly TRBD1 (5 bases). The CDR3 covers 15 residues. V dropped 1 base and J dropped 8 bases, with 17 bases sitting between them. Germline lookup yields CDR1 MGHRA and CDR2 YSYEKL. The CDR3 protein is CASSQVYQWNRGYTF. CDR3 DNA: TGCGCCAGCAGCCAAGTCTACCAATGGAACAGGGGCTACACCTTC.

CDR3 DNA: TGCAGTGCTAGAGACCCCCGAGGCTCTAGCACAGATACGCAGTATTTT. Protein sequence: CSARDPRGSSTDTQYF. V usage is TRBV20-1 and J usage is TRBJ2-3; no definite D call. CDR3 length equals 16 residues. V lost 0 bases and J 0 bases, leaving 13 bases between the germline ends. The germline V gene encodes CDR1 DFQATT and CDR2 SNEGSKA (reference sequence).

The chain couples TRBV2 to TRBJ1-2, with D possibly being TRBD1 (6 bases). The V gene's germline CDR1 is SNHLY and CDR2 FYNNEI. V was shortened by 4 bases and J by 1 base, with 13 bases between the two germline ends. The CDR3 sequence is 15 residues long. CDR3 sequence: CASSGADRNNYGYTF. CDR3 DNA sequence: TGTGCCAGCAGTGGAGCGGACAGAAATAACTATGGCTACACCTTC.